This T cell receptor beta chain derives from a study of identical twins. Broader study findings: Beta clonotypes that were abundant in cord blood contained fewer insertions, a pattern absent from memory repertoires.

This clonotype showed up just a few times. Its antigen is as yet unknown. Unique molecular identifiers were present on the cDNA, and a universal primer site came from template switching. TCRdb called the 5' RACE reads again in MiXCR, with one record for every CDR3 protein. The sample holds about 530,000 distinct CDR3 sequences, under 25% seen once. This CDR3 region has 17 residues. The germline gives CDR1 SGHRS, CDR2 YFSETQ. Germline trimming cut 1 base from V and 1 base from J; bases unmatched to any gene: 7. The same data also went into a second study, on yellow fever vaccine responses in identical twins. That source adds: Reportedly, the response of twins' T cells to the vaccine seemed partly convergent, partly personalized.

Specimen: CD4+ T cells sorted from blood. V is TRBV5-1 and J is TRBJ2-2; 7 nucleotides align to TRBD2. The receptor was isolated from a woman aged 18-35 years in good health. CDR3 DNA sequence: TGCGCCAGCAGCTTGTCTAGCGGAGCCCAGAACACCGGGGAGCTGTTTTTT. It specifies CASSLSSGAQNTGELFF.